These 4 T cell receptor beta chains originate from one sample sequenced in a study of CD8+CD57+ T cells in acquired aplastic anemia. Patients selected for sequencing had displayed CD8+CD57+ cell expansion by flow cytometry. Genomic DNA served as template for TCR beta VDJ and CDR3 profiling. One entry per CDR3 protein, called by TCRdb with MiXCR from the reads. Of roughly 160,000 distinct CDR3 sequences listed, 71% were seen once; the top ten hold 40% to 55%. The sample comprised sorted CD4+, CD8+, or CD8+CD57+ T cells (not recorded which) from PBMCs. The receptors here all came from a human donor with aplastic anemia.

The chain recombines TRBV4-2 with TRBJ2-3; D remains unclear. The assigned J gene may be wrong: the sequence end matches TRBJ1-3 better. The CDR3 is 13 residues long. Germline V gene lookup returns CDR1 LGHNA and CDR2 YNFKEQ. The CDR3, as DNA: TGTGCCAGCAGCCAAGATACCCGGAACACCATATATTTT. Protein product: CASSQDTRNTIYF.

The V and J genes are TRBV10-3 and TRBJ1-1; tentative D call: TRBD1 (5 bases). The germline V gene has CDR1 ENHRY and CDR2 SYGVKD. The CDR3 loop spans 13 amino acids. The germline V and J ends were trimmed by 6 bases and 5 bases, with 13 bases remaining between them. The CDR3, as DNA: TGTGCCATCAGCACCAGGGAGGGAACTGAAGCTTTCTTT. Translated: CAISTREGTEAFF.

The chain combines TRBV4-2 with TRBJ2-7; D may be TRBD1 or TRBD2 (5 bases each). V was clipped by 5 bases and J by 13 bases, with 18 bases between them. In germline, CDR1 is LGHNA, CDR2 YNFKEQ. The CDR3 length is 12 residues. The CDR3 DNA is TGTGCCAGCAGCTTGTATCGGGACCAGTTCTACTTC. Its protein product is CASSLYRDQFYF.

This chain uses TRBV20-1 with TRBJ1-1; 9 nucleotides line up with TRBD1. From germline, CDR1 is DFQATT and CDR2 SNEGSKA (reference sequence). V shed 3 bases, J shed 5 bases, and the junction held 7 bases outside the gene matches. The CDR3 is 14 amino acids. CDR3 nucleotide sequence: TGCAGTGCTAGCTCCGGGGACAGGGAGACTGAAGCTTTCTTT. Residues: CSASSGDRETEAFF.